This record looks at one TCR beta chain sequence and its context. The V end was cut by 1 base, the J end by 0 bases, with 6 bases between. The CDR3 contains 14 residues. The germline gives CDR1 SGHTA, CDR2 FQGTGA. These data belong to a study of naive and memory T cell subsets. TCR cDNA received a 3' ligated oligonucleotide that carried a UMI. Four PCR rounds used nested alpha and beta constant region primers plus the SP2 primer. TCRdb called the 5' RACE reads again in MiXCR, with one record for every CDR3 protein. The repertoire holds approximately 32,000 distinct CDR3 sequences, with 15% to 20% as singletons.

The rearrangement links TRBV7-3 to TRBJ1-1, with D maybe TRBD1 (6 bases). The TCR was taken from a female donor in good health. In DNA form, the CDR3 reads TGTGCCAGCAGCTTAAGACAGGTGAACACTGAAGCTTTCTTT. Translated, it gives CASSLRQVNTEAFF.